A single sample is the source of the 29 T cell receptor beta chains below, sequenced in a study of cytomegalovirus exposure and HLA in healthy donors. The PCR was carried out with 60 Vbeta primers and 13 Jbeta primers. Measured with immunoSEQ multiplex PCR; TCRdb has only the in-frame clones, and not every one. The sample consists of fewer than 90,000 clones, about 80% of them appearing once. Sequences were obtained from PBMCs. These receptors all stem from a male donor in good health and CMV-seronegative.

This clone was counted a few times. The V call is TRBV5-4, the J call TRBJ2-7, with TRBD2 identical over 9 bases. Germline V gene data show CDR1 as SGHNT and CDR2 as YYREEE (reference sequence). The CDR3 consists of 14 residues. Losses at the gene ends were 0 bases for V and 7 bases for J; bases not matched to a gene: 5. CDR3 bases: TGTGCCAGCAGCTTGGAGACTAGCGGATCGGAGCAGTACTTC. Translated, it gives CASSLETSGSEQYF.

The rearrangement uses TRBV19 and TRBJ2-1; 12 positions match TRBD2. The CDR3 extends over 19 amino acids. J lost 0 bases, V lost 3 bases, and 9 bases had no gene match. CDR1 LNHDA and CDR2 SQIVND come from the germline V gene (reference sequence). The CDR3 nucleotides are TGTGCCAGTAGTATCATCGGACTAGCGGGGTCCAGCTCCTACAATGAGCAGTTCTTC. Translating it yields CASSIIGLAGSSSYNEQFF.

The chain uses TRBV6-1 and TRBJ1-1; 10 bases map to TRBD1. CDR3 length: 15 residues. The V and J ends lost 6 bases and 4 bases, in that order; junction bases with no gene match: 8. Germline CDR1 MNHNS, CDR2 SASEGT. CDR3 nucleotide sequence: TGTGCCAGCAGCCCCAGACAGGGGGCGCGCACTGAAGCTTTCTTT. It yields the protein CASSPRQGARTEAFF.

The chain carries TRBV7-9 and TRBJ1-3; D call uncertain. CDR3 length equals 12 residues. The V end was cut by 7 bases, the J end by 9 bases, with 13 bases between. Germline V lookup: CDR1 SEHNR, CDR2 FQNEAQ (reference sequence). CDR3 DNA: TGTGCCAGCACCAGGATCGACGGCACCATATATTTT. This sequence encodes CASTRIDGTIYF.

This clone has more than one count but fewer than ten. Since the CDR3 does not end with the conserved phenylalanine or tryptophan, this likely comes from a read error. The V and J genes are TRBV15 and TRBJ2-7, with 11 nucleotides matching TRBD1. The CDR3 totals 14 residues. Germline CDR1 LNHNV, CDR2 YYDKDF (reference sequence). Trimming cost V 5 bases and J 0 bases; bases outside gene matches: 0. This chain's CDR3 is CATSGTGGSYEQYL. Written as DNA, the CDR3 is TGTGCCACCAGCGGGACAGGGGGCTCCTACGAGCAGTACCTC.

This clone has a single count. The chain links TRBV7-2 to TRBJ1-4; D remains ambiguous. The CDR3 has 12 residues. Germline loops: CDR1 SGHTA, CDR2 FQGNSA. The V and J ends lost 5 bases and 10 bases respectively, with 11 bases between them. CDR3 residues: CASSRVGGKLFF. The CDR3 bases are TGTGCCAGCAGCAGGGTGGGAGGAAAACTGTTTTTT.

The J gene is TRBJ2-7, the V gene TRBV6-5; tentatively, D is TRBD1 (6 bases). The CDR3 totals 14 residues. V lost 2 bases and J lost 3, with 11 bases in between. Looked up from germline, CDR1 is MNHEY and CDR2 is SVGAGI. The CDR3: CASSYGGAIYEQYF. The DNA for the CDR3 is TGTGCCAGCAGTTACGGGGGCGCGATCTACGAGCAGTACTTC.

The CDR3 nucleotides are TGTGCCAGCAGTTCGACAGGGTATAGCAATCAGCCCCAGCATTTT. This sequence encodes CASSSTGYSNQPQHF. The V and J genes are TRBV27 and TRBJ1-5, with 7 bases fitting TRBD1. There are 15 residues in the CDR3. The germline V gene encodes CDR1 MNHEY and CDR2 SMNVEV (reference sequence). J gave up 0 bases and V 4 bases, and 3 bases lay outside the gene matches.

The chain links TRBV19 to TRBJ1-1, with a weak D call TRBD1 (5 bases). Germline V gene sequence: CDR1 LNHDA, CDR2 SQIVND (reference sequence). The V end was cut by 5 bases, the J end by 5 bases, with 9 bases between. This CDR3 spans 12 amino acids. The DNA of the CDR3 is TGTGCCAGTAGTTGGGGGGAGACTGAAGCTTTCTTT. Translation gives CASSWGETEAFF.

This clone has just a few counts. The chain has TRBV18 and TRBJ2-3; D is ambiguous. The ends were cut back, 0 bases at V and 2 bases at J, with 6 bases in the middle. Per the germline V gene, CDR1 is KGHSH and CDR2 is LQKENI. The CDR3 totals 14 residues. The CDR3 region is CASSPPTATDTQYF. The DNA of the CDR3 is TGTGCCAGCTCACCACCTACAGCCACAGATACGCAGTATTTT. The variable domain in full, completed from reference TRBV18 and TRBJ2-3, reads NAGVMQNPRHLVRRRGQEARLRCSPMKGHSHVYWYRQLPEEGLKFMVYLQKENIIDESGMPKERFSAEFPKEGPSILRIQQVVRGDSAAYFCASSPPTATDTQYFGPGTRLTVL.

V is TRBV7-8 and J is TRBJ1-1; no clear D. The CDR3 contains 13 residues. The V gene's germline CDR1 is SGHVS and CDR2 FQNEAQ. V lost 5 bases and J lost 3, with 10 bases in between. The CDR3 DNA reads as TGTGCCAGCAGCACAAGTCCCTACACTGAAGCTTTCTTT. Protein: CASSTSPYTEAFF.

The CDR3 is CASSAKLTTRSYEQYF. CDR3 DNA: TGTGCCAGCAGTGCAAAATTAACTACCCGCTCCTACGAGCAGTACTTC. V is TRBV27 and J is TRBJ2-7; D is unclear. The CDR3 length is 16 residues. Germline assignment: CDR1 MNHEY and CDR2 SMNVEV (reference sequence). The germline V and J ends were trimmed by 5 bases and 0 bases, with 17 bases remaining between them.

The V gene is TRBV5-4, the J gene TRBJ2-7, with D possibly matching TRBD2 (6 bases). The germline V gene has CDR1 SGHNT and CDR2 YYREEE (reference sequence). The CDR3 extends over 13 amino acids. The V end lost 4 bases, the J end lost 3 bases, and 11 bases lay between the germline ends. The CDR3 reads CASSGGTGYEQYF. The CDR3 nucleotides read TGTGCCAGCAGCGGGGGGACGGGCTACGAGCAGTACTTC.

V and J are TRBV28 and TRBJ1-4; TRBD1 aligns across 7 bases. Germline CDR1 reads MDHEN; CDR2 reads SYDVKM. The CDR3 is 16 residues long. The J segment lost 8 bases and the V segment lost 2 bases, leaving 11 bases of the junction unmatched. CDR3 DNA: TGTGCCAGCAGTTTAAGTAGGGGGCGGACTTTCGAAAAACTGTTTTTT. Its protein is CASSLSRGRTFEKLFF. Full variable domain (rest looked up from reference TRBV28 and TRBJ1-4): DVKVTQSSRYLVKRTGEKVFLECVQDMDHENMFWYRQDPGLGLRLIYFSYDVKMKEKGDIPEGYSVSREKKERFSLILESASTNQTSMYLCASSLSRGRTFEKLFFGSGTQLSVL.

The chain has TRBV9 and TRBJ2-1; 7 bases are shared with TRBD2. This CDR3 spans 17 amino acids. Germline CDR1 SGDLS, CDR2 YYNGEE. J was trimmed by 5 bases and V by 0 bases; bases with no gene match: 11. This CDR3 reads CASSVVEGLTKDNEQFF. The CDR3, as DNA: TGTGCCAGCAGCGTAGTGGAGGGACTAACAAAGGACAATGAGCAGTTCTTC.

The J gene is TRBJ2-2, the V gene TRBV4-3; tentatively, D is TRBD1 (6 bases). The germline gives CDR1 LGHNA, CDR2 YSLEER. V gave up 0 bases and J gave up 4 bases, with 21 bases separating them. The CDR3 totals 19 residues. The CDR3 spells CASSQDLVSWGLGTGELFF. DNA of the CDR3: TGCGCCAGCAGCCAAGATCTGGTATCGTGGGGGCTCGGCACCGGGGAGCTGTTTTTT.

The J gene is TRBJ2-3, the V gene TRBV9; 10 bases map to TRBD2. This CDR3 region has 17 residues. V lost 0 bases to trimming and J lost 5 bases; unmatched junction nucleotides: 9. Germline CDR1 and CDR2: SGDLS and YYNGEE. The CDR3 here is CASSVVASGSAKDTQYF. CDR3 nucleotides: TGTGCCAGCAGCGTAGTTGCTAGCGGGAGTGCAAAAGATACGCAGTATTTT.

This sequence joins TRBV9 and TRBJ2-7, with TRBD2 matching 10 bases. The CDR3 extends over 16 amino acids. The V gene's germline CDR1 is SGDLS and CDR2 YYNGEE. The V gene end was trimmed by 3 bases and the J gene end by 2 bases; junction bases not matched to a gene: 8. CDR3 in DNA: TGTGCCAGCAGCGAGGGCCCTAGCGGGGGAACCTACGAGCAGTACTTC. Its translation: CASSEGPSGGTYEQYF. The variable domain in full, with the rest retrieved from reference TRBV9 and TRBJ2-7, is DSGVTQTPKHLITATGQRVTLRCSPRSGDLSVYWYQQSLDQGLQFLIQYYNGEERAKGNILERFSAQQFPDLHSELNLSSLELGDSALYFCASSEGPSGGTYEQYFGPGTRLTVT.

This chain joins TRBV4-1 and TRBJ2-5; 12 bases map to TRBD2. The J call could be wrong; TRBJ2-7 is a better fit for the DNA end. Germline-derived CDR1 and CDR2 are MGHRA and YSYEKL. The CDR3 length is 15 residues. The CDR3 protein is CASSQEGTSGYEQYF. For the CDR3, the DNA is TGCGCCAGCAGCCAGGAAGGGACTAGCGGGTACGAGCAGTACTTC.

The gene calls are TRBV7-9 and TRBJ1-1; 7 bases line up with TRBD1. Germline V gene data show CDR1 as SEHNR and CDR2 as FQNEAQ (reference sequence). J gave up 10 bases and V 4 bases, and 21 bases lay outside the gene matches. This CDR3 is built from 17 residues. The CDR3 loop reads CASSSVGQNLPRDSAFF. The DNA of the CDR3 is TGTGCCAGCAGCTCCGTGGGACAGAATCTCCCCAGGGATTCAGCTTTCTTT.

The chain carries TRBV7-8 and TRBJ1-6; TRBD1 aligns across 9 bases. The V gene's germline CDR1 is SGHVS and CDR2 FQNEAQ. V lost 5 bases to trimming and J lost 10 bases; unmatched junction nucleotides: 6. The CDR3 consists of 14 residues. CDR3 in DNA: TGTGCCAGCAGCGCGGGACAGGGCAGATCACCCCTCCACTTT. Residues: CASSAGQGRSPLHF.

This rearrangement joins TRBV2 to TRBJ2-7, with 11 bases identical to TRBD1. Germline CDR1 is SNHLY and CDR2 is FYNNEI. V gave up 5 bases and J gave up 6 bases; unmatched junction bases: 6. The CDR3 runs 14 residues. In DNA, the CDR3 is TGTGCCAGCAGTAGGGACAGGGGGGCTAGCGAGCAGTACTTC. It is translated as CASSRDRGASEQYF.

This chain connects TRBV4-3 to TRBJ2-3; D might be TRBD2 (5 bases). The CDR3 runs 15 residues. Per the germline V gene, CDR1 is LGHNA and CDR2 is YSLEER. Trimming removed 1 base at V and 3 bases at J, with 11 bases between. The CDR3 sequence is CASSQGVGETDTQYF. The CDR3, as DNA: TGCGCCAGCAGCCAAGGGGTGGGAGAAACAGATACGCAGTATTTT.

This chain connects TRBV28 to TRBJ1-3, with 9 bases matching TRBD1. The CDR3 extends over 15 amino acids. J lost 4 bases, V lost 4 bases, and 5 bases had no gene match. Germline V gene lookup returns CDR1 MDHEN and CDR2 SYDVKM. DNA of the CDR3: TGTGCCAGCAGTTCTGCCGGGACAGGGGGAAACACCATATATTTT. It encodes CASSSAGTGGNTIYF.

The chain links TRBV6-1 to TRBJ1-5, with a possible D match to TRBD1 (5 bases). There are 12 residues in the CDR3. Germline-derived CDR1 and CDR2 are MNHNS and SASEGT. The V gene lost 8 bases and the J gene lost 4 bases, with 9 bases spanning the gap. CDR3 protein: CASLNRNQPQHF. The DNA of the CDR3 is TGTGCCAGCCTAAACAGGAATCAGCCCCAGCATTTT.

This chain joins TRBV9 and TRBJ2-3, with a tentative D call TRBD2 (6 bases). V was trimmed by 0 bases and J by 1 base, leaving 15 bases between them. The CDR3 extends over 17 amino acids. Per the germline V gene, CDR1 is SGDLS and CDR2 is YYNGEE. The CDR3 sequence is CASSVGRASDGTDTQYF. CDR3 nucleotides: TGTGCCAGCAGCGTAGGTAGGGCTAGCGACGGCACAGATACGCAGTATTTT.

This clone was recorded once. In DNA form, the CDR3 reads TGTGCCTGGAAGGGGCCCAATCAGCCCCAGCATTTT. Encoded protein: CAWKGPNQPQHF. V gene TRBV30 combines with J gene TRBJ1-5; TRBD1 might be the D (5 bases). Looked up from germline, CDR1 is GTSNPN and CDR2 is SVGIG (reference sequence). V gave up 4 bases and J gave up 3 bases, with 7 bases separating them. The CDR3 is made up of 12 amino acids.

A few counts support this clone. V is TRBV29-1 and J is TRBJ1-1, with D tentatively TRBD1 (6 bases). The CDR3 extends over 16 amino acids. The ends were cut back, 3 bases at V and 1 base at J, with 18 bases in the middle. Germline values: CDR1 SQVTM, CDR2 ANQGSEA. The CDR3 is CSVEPFGLGGNTEAFF. CDR3 sequence (DNA): TGCAGCGTTGAGCCGTTTGGACTAGGGGGGAACACTGAAGCTTTCTTT.

The gene calls are TRBV6-5 and TRBJ2-7, with a weak D call TRBD2 (6 bases). V dropped 2 bases and J dropped 0 bases, with 11 bases sitting between them. Germline assignment: CDR1 MNHEY and CDR2 SVGAGI. CDR3 length equals 15 residues. CDR3: CASSYEAGSSYEQYF. CDR3 nucleotide sequence: TGTGCCAGCAGTTACGAGGCGGGGTCCTCCTACGAGCAGTACTTC.